A single TCR beta chain is shown here with its context. CDR1 SGDLS and CDR2 YYNGEE come from the germline V gene. This CDR3 contains 13 residues. The V and J ends lost 5 bases and 5 bases, in that order; junction bases with no gene match: 0. The data stem from a study of T cell changes during pregnancy in multiple sclerosis. Some clones are missing from TCRdb's copy, which holds only in-frame ones; the method was immunoSEQ multiplex PCR. The sample has fewer than 50,000 clones; almost 95% are singletons. This specimen consisted of CD8+ T cells from peripheral blood mononuclear cells, obtained in the third trimester of pregnancy. V usage is TRBV9 and J usage is TRBJ2-2; 10 bases are shared with TRBD2. The sequence was obtained from a female donor with multiple sclerosis, enrolled in a pregnancy study. In nucleotides, the CDR3 is TGTGCCAGCAGGACTAGCGGGACCGGGGAGCTGTTTTTT. This translates into CASRTSGTGELFF.